The clone carrying this T cell receptor (beta chain) was detected once. In Seattle, patients joined the study during active infection and were tracked longitudinally. Original handling: The assay estimated nucleated cells by amplifying reference gene primers. Sequencing was performed with immunoSEQ multiplex PCR; in TCRdb, only in-frame clones are kept and a portion is missing. V and J calls and clone size come straight from that table; D and trimming were deduced from the DNA. The table lists over 150,000 clones, about 83% of them singletons. This record comes from a study of blood T cell repertoires in COVID-19. Study-wide background: There were acute and convalescent COVID-19 samples, and they came from the United States, Italy and Spain. The analysed material was cDNA or gDNA that came from T cells, B-cell-depleted T cells, or PBMCs.

Sequenced input: peripheral blood. This receptor was identified in a woman between 55 and 75 years old with COVID-19, enrolled during active disease.

The DNA for the CDR3 is TGTGCCAGCAGCTTAGAGTGGGGAGGGAGCACTGAAGCTTTCTTT. The encoded protein is CASSLEWGGSTEAFF. The chain has TRBV5-6 and TRBJ1-1; D uncertain. The CDR3 has 15 amino acids. Germline assignment: CDR1 SGHDT and CDR2 YYEEEE. Trimming cost V 2 bases and J 4 bases, with 15 bases left between them.